This T cell receptor beta chain is from a study of shared clonotypes between healthy human individuals. A note on this clone: Its antigen is currently unknown.

Healthy HIV-negative adults without recent acute infections or vaccinations served as donors. Method: immunoSEQ multiplex PCR; TCRdb's copy keeps in-frame clones and lacks some. The sample carries roughly 2.2 million clones, under 95% recorded once. Whole-study results and caveats: Only a few donors were included, so the genetic and exposure-history diversity represented was limited.

In germline, CDR1 is LNHDA, CDR2 SQIVND (reference sequence). The CDR3 contains 13 residues. Trimming cost V 4 bases and J 6 bases, with 11 bases left between them. Sequencing was performed on naive CD4+ T cells from PBMCs. Sample subset: CD45RA+ positively selected. The TCR comes from a man aged 18 to 35 in good health. Some clones in this sample may be carry-over from other donors' samples. The V call is TRBV19, the J call TRBJ2-3, with D hard to call. The CDR3 nucleotides are TGTGCCAGTAGTAGTACCTGGGTGGATACGCAGTATTTT. Protein: CASSSTWVDTQYF.